A single sample gave rise to the 18 T cell receptor beta chains below, sequenced in a study of shared clonotypes between healthy human individuals. Method: immunoSEQ multiplex PCR; TCRdb's copy keeps in-frame clones and lacks some. The sample carries over a million clones, approximately 98% recorded once. The material sequenced was naive CD4+ T cells sorted from blood. Subset defined: CD45RA+ positively selected. The receptors derive from a man aged 25-40 years in good health.

This chain connects TRBV7-2 to TRBJ2-1; D assignment may be TRBD1 or TRBD2 (5 bases each). This CDR3 region has 16 residues. CDR1 is SGHTA and CDR2 is FQGNSA in the germline V gene. V was cut by 5 bases and J by 8 bases, with 22 bases left in between. CDR3 protein: CASSLLWDPLLDEQFF. CDR3 nucleotides: TGTGCCAGCAGCCTTTTGTGGGACCCCCTCCTCGATGAGCAGTTCTTC.

CDR3 nucleotide sequence: TGCGCCAGCAGCTACGAACCGGGAAACTACGAGCAGTACTTC. Translated, it gives CASSYEPGNYEQYF. V gene TRBV5-1 combines with J gene TRBJ2-7, with D possibly matching TRBD2 (5 bases). The CDR3 spans 14 residues. Between the trimmed V and J ends, which lost 3 bases and 3 bases, there was a span of 13 bases. CDR1 and CDR2 (germline): SGHRS, YFSETQ.

The chain is built from TRBV5-4 and TRBJ1-2; TRBD1 agrees at 10 bases. The CDR3 has 14 amino acids. Trimming took 6 bases from V and 6 from J; bases not matched to a gene: 8. The germline gives CDR1 SGHNT, CDR2 YYREEE (reference sequence). CDR3 DNA: TGTGCCAGCAATCCGGGACAGGGGAGAAATGGCTACACCTTC. Its translation: CASNPGQGRNGYTF.

Regarding this clone: The same CDR3 also results from other DNA sequences found in this sample. The J gene is TRBJ1-5, the V gene TRBV6-5; D uncertain. Germline V CDR1 and CDR2: MNHEY, SVGAGI. Trimming left V 4 bases short and J 0 bases short, with 4 bases between. This CDR3 comprises 13 residues. CDR3 nucleotides: TGTGCCAGCAGTTCTTATAGCAATCAGCCCCAGCATTTT. Translated: CASSSYSNQPQHF.

The chain couples TRBV14 to TRBJ1-4, with 8 bases lining up with TRBD1. Per the germline V gene, CDR1 is SGHDN and CDR2 is FVKESK. This CDR3 is built from 16 residues. Germline trimming cut 6 bases from V and 5 bases from J; bases unmatched to any gene: 11. CDR3 in DNA: TGTGCCAGCAGTTCTATCAGGGGGCCTTCAAATGAAAAACTGTTTTTT. Translation gives CASSSIRGPSNEKLFF.

The V gene is TRBV27, the J gene TRBJ2-7; D ambiguous. The CDR3 is made up of 14 amino acids. Looked up from germline, CDR1 is MNHEY and CDR2 is SMNVEV (reference sequence). The V end was cut by 2 bases, the J end by 0 bases, with 8 bases between. The CDR3: CASSLGRTSYEQYF. The CDR3 DNA sequence: TGTGCCAGCAGTTTAGGGCGGACCTCCTACGAGCAGTACTTC.

The gene calls are TRBV11-3 and TRBJ1-2; D is ambiguous. Germline V CDR1 and CDR2: SGHNT, YENEEA. Trimming cost V 3 bases and J 8 bases, with 10 bases left between them. The length of the CDR3 is 12 residues. The CDR3 reads CASSFGEEGYTF. The CDR3 DNA is TGTGCCAGCAGCTTTGGGGAGGAAGGCTACACCTTC.

The chain joins TRBV25-1 to TRBJ2-5, with 10 positions matching TRBD2. V lost 6 bases to trimming and J lost 4 bases; unmatched junction nucleotides: 14. Germline V gene data show CDR1 as MGHDK and CDR2 as SYGVNS. The CDR3 runs 17 residues. Here the CDR3 DNA reads TGTGCCAGCAGCCGGATACCTCGGACTAGCGGTTCAGAGACCCAGTACTTC. As protein: CASSRIPRTSGSETQYF.

This clone was found once. The V gene is TRBV10-3, the J gene TRBJ1-4; a possible D gene is TRBD1 (5 bases). The CDR3 totals 15 residues. Germline values: CDR1 ENHRY, CDR2 SYGVKD. Trimming stripped 2 bases from V and 0 bases from J, with 7 bases between. CDR3 nucleotides: TGTGCCATCAGTGAGACGACAGCAACTAATGAAAAACTGTTTTTT. Its translation is CAISETTATNEKLFF.

The chain links TRBV27 to TRBJ2-5; possible D gene TRBD1, 6 bases. Germline V lookup: CDR1 MNHEY, CDR2 SMNVEV (reference sequence). The V end was cut by 0 bases, the J end by 7 bases, with 18 bases between. This CDR3 has 16 residues. DNA of the CDR3: TGTGCCAGCAGTTTATCTGGGGGCGGAGGCTTTATGACCCAGTACTTC. As protein: CASSLSGGGGFMTQYF.

Regarding this clone: Other DNA variants within this sample encode the same CDR3. The J gene is TRBJ2-1, the V gene TRBV7-9, with a tentative D call TRBD2 (5 bases). The ends were cut back, 5 bases at V and 5 bases at J, with 10 bases in the middle. The CDR3 is 13 residues long. The germline CDR1 and CDR2 sequences are SEHNR and FQNEAQ (reference sequence). CDR3 sequence: CASSLLANNEQFF. The CDR3 DNA reads TGTGCCAGCAGCCTATTAGCGAACAATGAGCAGTTCTTC.

This chain connects TRBV29-1 to TRBJ2-1; D gene unclear. Germline loops: CDR1 SQVTM, CDR2 ANQGSEA. V lost 7 bases and J lost 0, with 10 bases in between. The CDR3 has 13 residues. The CDR3 DNA sequence: TGCAGCGGGGGAAGGAGCTCCTACAATGAGCAGTTCTTC. It encodes CSGGRSSYNEQFF.

The rearrangement links TRBV19 to TRBJ2-3; D tentatively reads TRBD1 or TRBD2 (5 bases each). Germline V gene lookup returns CDR1 LNHDA and CDR2 SQIVND (reference sequence). V gave up 4 bases and J gave up 6 bases, with 11 bases separating them. The CDR3 is made up of 13 amino acids. CDR3 sequence reads: CASSRGTGDTQYF. Written as DNA, the CDR3 is TGTGCCAGTAGTAGGGGGACGGGGGATACGCAGTATTTT.

This chain connects TRBV9 to TRBJ2-7, with D possibly being TRBD1 (5 bases). Germline CDR1 SGDLS, CDR2 YYNGEE. V lost 0 bases to trimming and J lost 6 bases, with 13 bases between them. CDR3 size: 14 residues. CDR3 region: CASSVGRGSSEQYF. For the CDR3, the DNA is TGTGCCAGCAGCGTAGGAAGGGGTAGCAGCGAGCAGTACTTC.

The J gene is TRBJ2-7, the V gene TRBV12-5; tentatively, D is TRBD2 (6 bases). Trimming left V 1 base short and J 5 bases short, with 12 bases between. This CDR3 region has 14 residues. CDR1 is LGHNT, CDR2 FRNRAP, per germline. CDR3: CASGLGTGRNEQYF. The CDR3 region has the DNA TGTGCTAGTGGTTTGGGGACGGGGAGGAACGAGCAGTACTTC.

V and J are TRBV2 and TRBJ1-2; no clear D. Trimming removed 5 bases from V and 6 bases from J, with 13 bases in between. CDR3 length: 13 amino acids. Looked up from germline, CDR1 is SNHLY and CDR2 is FYNNEI. CDR3 nucleotide sequence: TGTGCCAGCAGTCCAGCCCACCGGGATGGCTACACCTTC. Translated, it gives CASSPAHRDGYTF.

The genes are TRBV2 and TRBJ2-5, with D perhaps TRBD2 (5 bases). Trimming left V 0 bases short and J 5 bases short, with 16 bases between. Germline loops: CDR1 SNHLY, CDR2 FYNNEI. This CDR3 spans 16 amino acids. CDR3 nucleotide sequence: TGTGCCAGCAGTGAAGCAACGGGGATAGGTTCGGAGACCCAGTACTTC. It yields the protein CASSEATGIGSETQYF.

This clone has only one observation. The rearrangement links TRBV6-1 to TRBJ2-7; D perhaps matches TRBD1 (6 bases). Germline CDR1 MNHNS, CDR2 SASEGT. The CDR3 is 13 residues long. Trimming removed 8 bases from V and 5 bases from J, with 16 bases in between. DNA of the CDR3: TGTGCCAGCCGATACAGGGTTGTGAACGAGCAGTACTTC. Translation gives CASRYRVVNEQYF.